The rows below give T cell receptor beta chains drawn from one sample of a study of early T cells in non-severe SARS-CoV-2 infection. A single record per CDR3 protein comes from TCRdb applying MiXCR to the 5' RACE reads. The top ten hold approximately 6.5% of the sample, which has tens of thousands of distinct CDR3 sequences, about 10% seen once. Specimen: whole blood. These receptors all come from an adult who was a healthcare worker with PCR-confirmed SARS-CoV-2 infection or an uninfected control (not recorded which). The CDR3 runs from the conserved cysteine through the conserved F or W. D genes are given only for firm matches. A clone size is listed for some rows: how often the clone was seen (once, few, many), or a class if it is expanded.

>TRBJ2-1|TRBV20-1|-|many
CSAKTGTIYNEQFF
TGCAGTGCTAAGACAGGTACGATCTACAATGAGCAGTTCTTC
>TRBJ2-3|TRBV25-1|-|-
CASTKGSGTDTQYF
TGTGCCAGCACCAAGGGGTCGGGCACAGATACGCAGTATTTT
>TRBJ1-1|TRBV4-2|-|-
CASSQDLLGTAEAFF
TGTGCCAGCAGCCAAGATCTGTTAGGGACCGCTGAAGCTTTCTTT
>TRBJ2-3|TRBV29-1|-|-
CSGGLLGDVTDTQYF
TGCAGCGGGGGGCTCCTAGGGGACGTGACAGATACGCAGTATTTT
>TRBJ2-1|TRBV4-3|-|few
CASSVRGYNEQFF
TGCGCCAGCAGCGTCCGGGGATACAATGAGCAGTTCTTC
>TRBJ2-1|TRBV9|-|few
CASSIQGYEQFF
TGTGCCAGCAGCATTCAGGGGTATGAGCAGTTCTTC
>TRBJ1-4|TRBV12-3/TRBV12-4|TRBD1|few
CASSSPGGLSEKLFF
TGTGCCAGCAGTTCCCCAGGGGGCTTAAGTGAAAAACTGTTTTTT
>TRBJ2-7|TRBV11-2|TRBD2|-
CASSPVAGDVPKSSYEQYF
TGTGCCAGCAGCCCTGTAGCGGGAGACGTTCCGAAAAGCTCCTACGAGCAGTACTTC
>TRBJ1-5|TRBV12-3/TRBV12-4|-|-
CASSPGGARNQPQHF
TGTGCCAGCAGTCCCGGGGGGGCGAGGAATCAGCCCCAGCATTTT
>TRBJ2-7|TRBV6-5|-|many
CASSPEVRSYEQYF
TGTGCCAGCAGTCCCGAGGTGAGGTCCTACGAGCAGTACTTC
>TRBJ2-1|TRBV3-1|-|many
CASRNEKNEQFF
TGTGCCAGCAGGAACGAAAAGAATGAGCAGTTCTTC
>TRBJ2-7|TRBV25-1|TRBD1|-
CASSGLPGQGEEQYF
TGTGCCAGCAGTGGACTTCCGGGACAGGGGGAAGAGCAGTACTTC
>TRBJ1-3|TRBV7-9|-|-
CASSRDSRSGNTIYF
TGTGCCAGCAGTCGAGACAGCCGCTCTGGAAACACCATATATTTT
>TRBJ2-1|TRBV6-1|-|many
CASSEGVYFGGNEQFF
TGTGCCAGCAGTGAAGGGGTCTACTTTGGGGGCAATGAGCAGTTCTTC
>TRBJ2-6|TRBV7-2|TRBD2|-
CASSLRLAGEAGANVLTF
TGTGCCAGCAGCCTGCGACTAGCGGGAGAGGCTGGGGCCAACGTCCTGACTTTC
>TRBJ2-1|TRBV7-2|-|few
CASSSTTGFNEQFF
TGTGCCAGCAGCTCTACTACAGGCTTCAATGAGCAGTTCTTC
>TRBJ2-3|TRBV6-2/TRBV6-3|-|many
CASSYDGAPRTDTQYF
TGTGCCAGCAGTTACGATGGGGCCCCTCGCACAGATACGCAGTATTTT
>TRBJ1-1|TRBV5-6|TRBD1|many
CASSWRKGAKDTEAFF
TGTGCCAGCAGCTGGCGTAAGGGGGCGAAGGACACTGAAGCTTTCTTT
>TRBJ2-3|TRBV5-5|-|many
CASSLAGVISTDTQYF
TGTGCCAGCAGCTTGGCCGGGGTCATCAGCACAGATACGCAGTATTTT
>TRBJ2-6|TRBV5-1|-|many
CASSASSGANVLTF
TGCGCCAGCAGCGCCAGCTCTGGGGCCAACGTCCTGACTTTC
>TRBJ2-1|TRBV7-2|-|many
CASSFRLSYNEQFF
TGTGCCAGCAGCTTTCGTCTCTCCTACAATGAGCAGTTCTTC
>TRBJ1-2|TRBV7-9|-|-
CASSQRDRSYGYTF
TGTGCCAGCAGCCAAAGGGACCGCAGCTATGGCTACACCTTC
>TRBJ1-6|TRBV2|-|few
CASGSSYNSPLHF
TGTGCCAGCGGGAGCTCCTATAATTCACCCCTCCACTTT
>TRBJ2-5|TRBV18|TRBD2|-
CASSPPPPSGVQETQYF
TGTGCCAGCTCACCACCCCCCCCTAGCGGAGTACAAGAGACCCAGTACTTC
>TRBJ2-3|TRBV10-3|-|many
CATRWYGTDTQYF
TGTGCCACCAGGTGGTACGGCACAGATACGCAGTATTTT
>TRBJ1-1|TRBV5-1|-|few
CASSGSVTDTEAFF
TGCGCCAGCAGCGGCAGTGTGACAGACACTGAAGCTTTCTTT
>TRBJ2-7|TRBV11-2|TRBD1|-
CASSPRSLKTGIENEQYF
TGTGCCAGCAGTCCCCGAAGTTTGAAGACAGGGATAGAGAACGAGCAGTACTTC
>TRBJ1-6|TRBV7-9|-|many
CASSLAQDSPLHF
TGTGCCAGCAGCTTAGCGCAGGATTCACCCCTCCACTTT
>TRBJ2-1|TRBV7-2|TRBD2|-
CASSLDATSGRSRFF
TGTGCCAGCAGCTTAGATGCGACTAGCGGGAGGTCCCGGTTCTTC
>TRBJ2-2|TRBV7-6|-|few
CASSATGPNTGELFF
TGTGCCAGCAGCGCGACTGGTCCGAACACCGGGGAGCTGTTTTTT
>TRBJ2-3|TRBV20-1|-|many
CSARPRTGDTQYF
TGCAGTGCTAGACCCCGAACGGGAGATACGCAGTATTTT
>TRBJ2-1|TRBV20-1|-|many
CSGSGVGYNEQFF
TGCAGTGGCTCGGGGGTAGGGTACAATGAGCAGTTCTTC
>TRBJ2-1|TRBV29-1|-|many
CSGRYNEQFF
TGCAGCGGGCGGTACAATGAGCAGTTCTTC
>TRBJ2-3|TRBV6-4|TRBD1|few
CASSDSGTATQYF
TGTGCCAGCAGTGACTCGGGGACAGCCACGCAGTATTTT
>TRBJ2-3|TRBV12-3/TRBV12-4|-|many
CASSSSGTDTQYF
-
>TRBJ2-1|TRBV13|TRBD2|-
CASSPKASGIGNEQFF
TGTGCCAGCAGCCCAAAGGCTAGCGGGATAGGGAATGAGCAGTTCTTC
>TRBJ2-2|TRBV19|-|few
CASRTRGSGELFF
TGTGCCAGTCGTACCAGGGGCTCCGGGGAGCTGTTTTTT